This is a list of T cell receptor beta chains from one sample in a study of blood T cell repertoires in COVID-19. Clones were sequenced by immunoSEQ multiplex PCR, and TCRdb holds only the in-frame ones, with some missing. This sample has 300,000 to 400,000 clones, with more than 70% found just once. Sequenced sample: peripheral blood. These receptor sequences come from a man aged 25-45 years with active or convalescent COVID-19. The CDR3 runs from the conserved cysteine through the conserved F or W.

v_call: TRBV9
j_call: TRBJ2-5
cdr3_aa: CASSGGQVEGTQYF

v_call: TRBV27
j_call: TRBJ1-1
cdr3_aa: CASSLQGPGTEAFF

v_call: TRBV4-1
j_call: TRBJ2-7
cdr3_aa: CASSQDGVSGRKQYF

v_call: TRBV11-3
j_call: TRBJ2-1
cdr3_aa: CASSWGLAVNNEQFF

v_call: TRBV5-4
j_call: TRBJ2-7
cdr3_aa: CASKGTGSEQYF

v_call: TRBV5-3
j_call: TRBJ1-1
cdr3_aa: CARSLGDSKNTEAFF

v_call: TRBV29-1
j_call: TRBJ2-2
cdr3_aa: CSVGVGGGTGELFF

v_call: TRBV10-3
j_call: TRBJ1-3
cdr3_aa: CAISESVTGSNTIYF

v_call: TRBV18
j_call: TRBJ2-2
cdr3_aa: CASSPFLTSGNTGELFF

v_call: TRBV14
j_call: TRBJ1-2
cdr3_aa: CASSPRGRNGYTF

v_call: TRBV4-1
j_call: TRBJ1-6
cdr3_aa: CASSPSTGGLNSPLHF

v_call: TRBV28
j_call: TRBJ1-3
cdr3_aa: CASSSRTGGAGNTIYF

v_call: TRBV24-1
j_call: TRBJ2-1
cdr3_aa: CATSTSGSYNEQFF

v_call: TRBV7-9
j_call: TRBJ2-7
cdr3_aa: CASSLGGLGSGRTYEQYF

v_call: TRBV7-3
j_call: TRBJ2-1
cdr3_aa: CASRKGAGATYNEQFF

v_call: TRBV4-2
j_call: TRBJ2-7
cdr3_aa: CASSQRDGAYEQYF

v_call: TRBV6-5
j_call: TRBJ1-6
cdr3_aa: CASTREHNSPLHF

v_call: TRBV7-6
j_call: TRBJ2-3
cdr3_aa: CASSEGDNRDTQYF

v_call: TRBV5-1
j_call: TRBJ1-1
cdr3_aa: CASSSQGDTEAFF

v_call: TRBV19
j_call: TRBJ2-1
cdr3_aa: CASCPLAGDEQFF

v_call: TRBV7-7
j_call: TRBJ2-3
cdr3_aa: CASSLGSGEADTQYF

v_call: TRBV7-2
j_call: TRBJ1-2
cdr3_aa: CASSPGQGYYGYTF

v_call: TRBV7-2
j_call: TRBJ1-1
cdr3_aa: CASSPQGNTEAFF

v_call: TRBV24-1
j_call: TRBJ2-2
cdr3_aa: CATSDFTQGSTGELFF

v_call: TRBV2
j_call: TRBJ2-3
cdr3_aa: CASSEERSQYF

v_call: TRBV3-1/TRBV3-2
j_call: TRBJ2-1
cdr3_aa: CASSHELGSGRHNEQFF

v_call: TRBV4-1
j_call: TRBJ2-3
cdr3_aa: CASSRLQGLTDTQYF

v_call: TRBV28
j_call: TRBJ2-2
cdr3_aa: CAVEQGSNTGELFF

v_call: TRBV7-9
j_call: TRBJ2-7
cdr3_aa: CASSQGQESYEQYF

v_call: TRBV27
j_call: TRBJ2-5
cdr3_aa: CASSLATGVDGTQYF

v_call: TRBV28
j_call: TRBJ2-1
cdr3_aa: CASSLFGRAVGEQFF

v_call: TRBV9
j_call: TRBJ1-3
cdr3_aa: CASSPGTAGNTIYF

v_call: TRBV28
j_call: TRBJ1-2
cdr3_aa: CASSFILTVGYTF

v_call: TRBV6-5
j_call: TRBJ1-2
cdr3_aa: CASSYSARNYGYTF

v_call: TRBV27
j_call: TRBJ2-1
cdr3_aa: CATRKWSYEQFF

v_call: TRBV3-1/TRBV3-2
j_call: TRBJ2-7
cdr3_aa: CASSLGQGSYEQYF

v_call: TRBV6-2/TRBV6-3
j_call: TRBJ2-2
cdr3_aa: CASSFNPNTGELFF

v_call: TRBV19
j_call: TRBJ1-5
cdr3_aa: CASHRVGGNQPQHF

v_call: TRBV2
j_call: TRBJ2-4
cdr3_aa: CASSVTGGGKNIQYF

v_call: TRBV9
j_call: TRBJ2-1
cdr3_aa: CASSPRPGLYNEQFF

v_call: TRBV5-4
j_call: TRBJ2-7
cdr3_aa: CASSRPGQSKDHEQYF

v_call: TRBV5-4
j_call: TRBJ1-2
cdr3_aa: CASRTTGIRGYTF

v_call: TRBV3-1/TRBV3-2
j_call: TRBJ1-1
cdr3_aa: CASSQEYRGTEAFF

v_call: TRBV6-5
j_call: TRBJ2-1
cdr3_aa: CASSYRDSRFHNEQFF

v_call: TRBV19
j_call: TRBJ1-1
cdr3_aa: CASSSDRNTEAFF

v_call: TRBV5-1
j_call: TRBJ2-7
cdr3_aa: CASSLGDLSSYEQYF

v_call: TRBV7-9
j_call: TRBJ1-4
cdr3_aa: CASSGQGNEKLFF

v_call: TRBV18
j_call: TRBJ2-7
cdr3_aa: CASSPQGGASYEQYF

v_call: TRBV11-2
j_call: TRBJ1-1
cdr3_aa: CASSLQRGPSTEAFF

v_call: TRBV6-5
j_call: TRBJ2-3
cdr3_aa: CASNLGGGLADTQYF

v_call: TRBV7-3
j_call: TRBJ2-2
cdr3_aa: CASSKRGGPNTGELFF

v_call: TRBV5-4
j_call: TRBJ2-1
cdr3_aa: CASSSGVRNEQFF

v_call: TRBV13
j_call: TRBJ2-7
cdr3_aa: CASSPIHGGGAYEQYF

v_call: TRBV18
j_call: TRBJ2-1
cdr3_aa: CASSPTREGGAPFF

v_call: TRBV9
j_call: TRBJ1-6
cdr3_aa: CASSVRDRGNSPLHF

v_call: TRBV7-6
j_call: TRBJ2-1
cdr3_aa: CASSSSGGGPLGEQFF

v_call: TRBV7-2
j_call: TRBJ1-2
cdr3_aa: CASSSTGGLGYTF

v_call: TRBV3-1/TRBV3-2
j_call: TRBJ1-2
cdr3_aa: CASSQFTGGGYTF